This TCR beta chain derives from a study of identical twins (dated by TCRdb to between 2015 and 2016). About the investigation overall: TCR alpha and beta repertoires from monozygotic twins, unrelated adults of various ages and cord blood were deep-sequenced to test whether fetal clonotypes persist. To rule out contamination, the twin experiments were replicated at different times with different library preparation protocols. Summary of the overall study and its limitations: Compared with coincidental sharing between unrelated individuals, out-of-frame TCR alpha sequences shared between twins had an excess of sequences with low generation probability. Fewer insertions were carried by abundant cord blood beta clonotypes; a weaker similar trend was observed in young adult naive repertoires, while no such trend was observed in memory repertoires. In monozygotic twins, out-of-frame TCR alpha sharing was systematically underestimated by recombination models, although the models agreed with sharing between unrelated individuals. Invariant T cells such as MAIT and iNKT could partly confound zero-insertion analyses, though diverse VJ usage argued against this for most clonotypes. Because the same donors could not be followed over many years, the conclusions depended on cross-sectional statistical analysis. Excess twin sharing in beta out-of-frame sequences was weaker because fewer shared sequences lowered the signal-to-noise ratio.

Libraries were built with 5' RACE. Sequencing was performed on an Illumina HiSeq 2000. A universal primer binding site was introduced by template switching, and a unique molecular identifier was present in the final cDNA, enabling accurate counting of TCR cDNA molecules. First-strand cDNA for TCR alpha and beta chains was synthesized from specific primers in the conserved constant-segment region. Each cDNA library was double barcoded, with a SMART-Mk sample barcode plus Illumina barcodes, to control for contamination. TruSeq adapter sequences along with Illumina sample barcodes were introduced in two successive PCR steps. The TCR alpha and beta cDNA libraries were sequenced on the Illumina HiSeq platform using custom primers. As for how the authors treated the data: MiGEC processed the raw reads to extract unique molecular identifiers, while MiXCR was used to determine the CDR3 positions. Recombination models were inferred per individual with the repgenHMM and IGoR tools using an EM algorithm. Shared clonotypes were analyzed with the tcR package in R, and sharing was normalized by the product of cloneset sizes. To study raw recombination free of thymic and clonal selection effects, out-of-frame nonproductive sequences were analyzed. TCRdb reprocessing: public reads trimmed at Q25 with fastp, clones called with MiXCR, in-frame beta chains kept. Rows are unified per CDR3 protein, each entry keeping the most common DNA and genes. The V and J calls were not made by the authors but by TCRdb's processing. The sample has hundreds of thousands of distinct CDR3 sequences on record, around a tenth of them singletons. The ten most abundant clones make up approximately 5.1% of the sample.

Every donor in the study was a healthy Caucasian. Miltenyi CD45RO+ enrichment and human naive T-cell isolation kits were used to isolate memory (CD45RO+) and naive T cells from PBMC. CDR1 and CDR2, looked up from the germline V gene (reference sequence), are LGHDT and YNNKEL. There are 16 amino acids in the CDR3, from cysteine to phenylalanine inclusive. Solely the CDR3 DNA is kept, with 48 bases framed from the first base. The junction shows trimming of 1 base on V and 4 bases on J, plus 17 bases between the germline ends. This clonotype appeared a few times. The antigen it binds to is not known. Nothing much larger sits one base from this clone, and base qualities are not available.

The V gene is TRBV3-1 and the J gene is TRBJ2-7; the D match is possibly TRBD1 or TRBD2, with 5 bases aligned in each. Material: memory (CD45RO+) T cells sorted from blood. This specimen's cell subset or site label, interpreted: CD45RO+ enriched T cells. The TCR comes from a young woman in good health. The nucleotide sequence is given as TGTGCCAGCAGCCAAGGAAAGGGGACGAGCCTTTACGAGCAGTACTTC. Translation gives CASSQGKGTSLYEQYF.